Each of the 29 T cell receptor beta chains below was sequenced from the same sample in a study of cytomegalovirus exposure and HLA in healthy donors. PCR was performed using 60 Vbeta and 13 Jbeta primers. TCRdb's copy holds only in-frame clones and misses some; the assay was immunoSEQ multiplex PCR. The repertoire consists of roughly 100,000 clones, with over 55% occurring once and the leading ten covering 5.5% to 6%. The specimen was PBMCs. The source is a boy younger than 18 in good health and CMV-seropositive.

V is TRBV5-4 and J is TRBJ2-7; D might be TRBD1 (6 bases). The length of the CDR3 is 15 residues. Trimming took off 4 bases at V and 0 bases at J, with 14 bases between the two ends. Germline CDR1 reads SGHNT; CDR2 reads YYREEE (reference sequence). The CDR3 spells CASSRDTASSYEQYF. The CDR3 nucleotides are TGTGCCAGCAGCCGGGACACGGCGAGCTCCTACGAGCAGTACTTC.

This clone was seen more than once but under ten times. The V gene is TRBV30, the J gene TRBJ2-1; TRBD2 might be the D (6 bases). The CDR3 is made up of 15 amino acids. The V gene lost 3 bases and the J gene lost 4 bases, with 16 bases spanning the gap. Per germline, CDR1 GTSNPN and CDR2 SVGIG (reference sequence). The CDR3 region has the DNA TGTGCCTGGAGGGACCGTAGCGGTGGTTACAATGAGCAGTTCTTC. Translated, it gives CAWRDRSGGYNEQFF.

This clone has just a few counts. This chain links TRBV2 with TRBJ1-1; 8 nucleotides agree with TRBD1. CDR1 and CDR2 from the germline V gene are SNHLY and FYNNEI. CDR3 length equals 14 residues. V lost 6 bases, J lost 11 bases, and 14 bases stayed unmatched. For the CDR3, the DNA is TGTGCCAGCAGAACAGGACAGGGTCCCCGTTACGCTTTCTTT. Translated, it gives CASRTGQGPRYAFF.

The V gene is TRBV30, the J gene TRBJ2-6, with TRBD1 identical over 8 bases. V shed 2 bases and J 2 bases; nucleotides not matched to a gene: 5. The CDR3 has 16 amino acids. Germline CDR1 and CDR2: GTSNPN and SVGIG (reference sequence). The CDR3: CAWSLQGAAGANVLTF. The CDR3 DNA follows: TGTGCCTGGAGTCTCCAGGGGGCAGCTGGGGCCAACGTCCTGACTTTC.

V gene TRBV29-1 combines with J gene TRBJ2-4; TRBD1 is a possible D gene (6 bases). Trimming pared 0 bases from V and 0 bases from J, leaving 18 bases between. The CDR3 length is 18 residues. Germline lookup yields CDR1 SQVTM and CDR2 ANQGSEA. CDR3 sequence (DNA): TGCAGCGTTGAAGACCTGACAGACGACAGGCTAGCCAAAAACATTCAGTACTTC. Its protein product is CSVEDLTDDRLAKNIQYF.

The chain has TRBV6-5 and TRBJ2-4; maybe TRBD2 (5 bases). The length of the CDR3 is 14 residues. V was cut by 6 bases and J by 0 bases, with 9 bases left in between. In germline, CDR1 is MNHEY, CDR2 SVGAGI. CDR3 DNA sequence: TGTGCCAGCAGGGCCGGACTAGCCAAAAACATTCAGTACTTC. Protein: CASRAGLAKNIQYF.

V is TRBV14 and J is TRBJ2-7; 7 bases map to TRBD1. This CDR3 has 14 amino acids. V lost 4 bases and J lost 0; bases outside the gene matches: 3. Germline V lookup: CDR1 SGHDN, CDR2 FVKESK. The CDR3 sequence: CASSPGQNSYEQYF. The CDR3 region has the DNA TGTGCCAGCAGCCCGGGACAGAACTCCTACGAGCAGTACTTC.

This chain uses TRBV2 with TRBJ1-6, with 9 bases fitting TRBD1. The CDR3 runs to 15 residues. J was trimmed by 7 bases and V by 8 bases; bases with no gene match: 9. Germline V gene data show CDR1 as SNHLY and CDR2 as FYNNEI. CDR3: CASSVSGTGNSPLHF. The CDR3 coding sequence is TGTGCCAGCTCGGTTAGCGGGACAGGGAATTCACCCCTCCACTTT.

The V gene is TRBV6-6, the J gene TRBJ1-4, with 7 positions matching TRBD1. CDR1 is MNHNY and CDR2 is SVGAGI in the germline V gene (reference sequence). The CDR3 runs to 13 residues. The CDR3 protein is CASSRQGDEKLFF. CDR3 DNA: TGTGCGAGCTCCAGACAGGGCGATGAAAAACTGTTTTTT.

The genes are TRBV6-1 and TRBJ1-3, with D maybe TRBD1 (6 bases). This CDR3 has 16 residues. V lost 4 bases and J lost 0, with 13 bases in between. Germline CDR1 reads MNHNS; CDR2 reads SASEGT. This CDR3 is CASSAWDISSGNTIYF. CDR3 nucleotide sequence: TGTGCCAGCAGTGCCTGGGACATCAGCTCTGGAAACACCATATATTTT.

The chain carries TRBV5-1 and TRBJ1-3; possible D gene TRBD1, 6 bases. CDR1 is SGHRS and CDR2 is YFSETQ in the germline V gene. V was clipped by 4 bases and J by 1 base, with 9 bases between them. This CDR3 has 14 residues. CDR3 in amino acids: CASSTDSSGNTIYF. The CDR3 bases are TGCGCCAGCAGCACGGACAGTTCTGGAAACACCATATATTTT. The variable domain in full, completed from reference TRBV5-1 and TRBJ1-3, reads KAGVTQTPRYLIKTRGQQVTLSCSPISGHRSVSWYQQTPGQGLQFLFEYFSETQRNKGNFPGRFSGRQFSNSRSEMNVSTLELGDSALYLCASSTDSSGNTIYFGEGSWLTVV.

This rearrangement joins TRBV19 to TRBJ2-5; 10 bases fit TRBD2. The germline gives CDR1 LNHDA, CDR2 SQIVND (reference sequence). This CDR3 is 15 amino acids long. Germline trimming cut 6 bases from V and 2 bases from J; bases unmatched to any gene: 6. The DNA for the CDR3 is TGTGCCAGTAGCCTATCTAGCGGGAGACAAGAGACCCAGTACTTC. Residues: CASSLSSGRQETQYF. The entire variable domain, with the rest obtained from reference TRBV19 and TRBJ2-5, is as follows: DGGITQSPKYLFRKEGQNVTLSCEQNLNHDAMYWYRQDPGQGLRLIYYSQIVNDFQKGDIAEGYSVSREKKESFPLTVTSAQKNPTAFYLCASSLSSGRQETQYFGPGTRLLVL.

This clone occurred once. The gene calls are TRBV7-9 and TRBJ2-3; TRBD2 might be the D (5 bases). Per the germline V gene, CDR1 is SEHNR and CDR2 is FQNEAQ (reference sequence). This CDR3 spans 14 amino acids. V was cut by 0 bases and J by 4 bases, with 8 bases left in between. The CDR3 nucleotides read TGTGCCAGCAGCTTAGCAACTAGATCAGATACGCAGTATTTT. This sequence encodes CASSLATRSDTQYF.

This clone was counted only a few times. J is TRBJ2-5 and V is TRBV30; tentatively, D is TRBD2 (6 bases). Germline CDR1 reads GTSNPN; CDR2 reads SVGIG (reference sequence). This CDR3 has 13 amino acids. V gave up 5 bases and J gave up 4 bases, with 14 bases separating them. The CDR3 region has the DNA TGTGCCTGGCAAACACGGGGAGGAGAGACCCAGTACTTC. It is translated as CAWQTRGGETQYF.

This clone came up once. The genes are TRBV19 and TRBJ1-2; 7 nucleotides match TRBD1. In germline, CDR1 is LNHDA, CDR2 SQIVND (reference sequence). The CDR3 has 13 residues. The V and J ends lost 4 bases and 8 bases, in that order; junction bases with no gene match: 7. The CDR3 DNA is TGTGCCAGTAGTAGCCGGACAGGATGGGGCTACACCTTC. Its translation: CASSSRTGWGYTF.

The CDR3 is CASSRTRESEQYF. The CDR3 coding sequence is TGTGCCAGTAGTAGAACCAGGGAAAGCGAGCAGTACTTC. V is TRBV19 and J is TRBJ2-7, with a tentative D call TRBD1 (5 bases). CDR3 length: 13 amino acids. Germline CDR1 is LNHDA and CDR2 is SQIVND (reference sequence). The germline V and J ends were trimmed by 4 bases and 6 bases, with 13 bases remaining between them.

The chain has TRBV28 and TRBJ1-4; 7 nucleotides match TRBD1. CDR1 is MDHEN and CDR2 is SYDVKM in the germline V gene. This CDR3 has 15 residues. V lost 3 bases, J lost 0 bases, and 1 base stayed unmatched. CDR3 bases: TGTGCCAGCAGTTTGCAGGGGGCAACTAATGAAAAACTGTTTTTT. It specifies CASSLQGATNEKLFF.

This chain links TRBV4-3 with TRBJ2-6; D unclear. The CDR3 runs 16 residues. Looked up from germline, CDR1 is LGHNA and CDR2 is YSLEER. V was clipped by 2 bases and J by 3 bases, with 11 bases between them. CDR3 nucleotide sequence: TGCGCCAGCAGCCAATTCCGAGCTCGTGGGGCCAACGTCCTGACTTTC. It codes for CASSQFRARGANVLTF.

The rearrangement joins TRBV9 to TRBJ1-1; D is possibly TRBD1 (5 bases). Trimming removed 0 bases at V and 7 bases at J, with 13 bases between. Looked up from germline, CDR1 is SGDLS and CDR2 is YYNGEE. The CDR3 has 14 amino acids. Here the CDR3 reads CASSVEPGMGEAFF. CDR3 nucleotide sequence: TGTGCCAGCAGCGTAGAGCCAGGGATGGGTGAAGCTTTCTTT. Full variable domain (outside the CDR3, taken from reference TRBV9 and TRBJ1-1): DSGVTQTPKHLITATGQRVTLRCSPRSGDLSVYWYQQSLDQGLQFLIQYYNGEERAKGNILERFSAQQFPDLHSELNLSSLELGDSALYFCASSVEPGMGEAFFGQGTRLTVV.

This clone was counted a few times. The rearrangement links TRBV18 to TRBJ1-6; D gene unclear. In germline, CDR1 is KGHSH, CDR2 LQKENI. V was clipped by 2 bases and J by 7 bases, with 12 bases between them. The CDR3 extends over 15 amino acids. Written as DNA, the CDR3 is TGTGCCAGCTCACCAAGCGGCCAGCAAAATTCACCCCTCCACTTT. Amino acids: CASSPSGQQNSPLHF.

The rearrangement uses TRBV30 and TRBJ1-4; no reliable D call. This CDR3 has 12 amino acids. Trimming left V 3 bases short and J 4 bases short, with 6 bases between. Germline lookup yields CDR1 GTSNPN and CDR2 SVGIG (reference sequence). The chain's CDR3 is CAWSQINEKLFF. The CDR3 bases are TGTGCCTGGAGCCAGATTAATGAAAAACTGTTTTTT.

This clone was seen more than once but under ten times. The CDR3 nucleotides are TGTGCCAGCCGTAGCTCCTACGAGCAGTACTTC. Translation: CASRSSYEQYF. The rearrangement joins TRBV25-1 to TRBJ2-7; D is ambiguous. V lost 8 bases and J 0 bases, leaving 5 bases between the germline ends. The CDR3 length is 11 residues. Germline loops: CDR1 MGHDK, CDR2 SYGVNS.

The J gene is TRBJ2-7, the V gene TRBV14, with TRBD1 identical over 11 bases. J lost 0 bases, V lost 4 bases, and 5 bases had no gene match. CDR3 length equals 16 residues. Germline V gene lookup returns CDR1 SGHDN and CDR2 FVKESK. CDR3 coding DNA: TGTGCCAGCAGCCGGACAGGGGGCATACTCTCCTACGAGCAGTACTTC. Translated, it gives CASSRTGGILSYEQYF.

This rearrangement joins TRBV27 to TRBJ1-2, with 7 bases fitting TRBD1. Germline assignment: CDR1 MNHEY and CDR2 SMNVEV (reference sequence). The J segment lost 4 bases and the V segment lost 5 bases, leaving 10 bases of the junction unmatched. This CDR3 is 15 amino acids long. DNA of the CDR3: TGTGCCAGCAGTCCATCTACAGGGGATCCCTATGGCTACACCTTC. It translates to CASSPSTGDPYGYTF.

This clone was found once. The chain links TRBV6-1 to TRBJ2-1; TRBD2 matches 9 bases. The trim removed 2 bases at V and 4 bases at J, leaving 18 bases unmatched. The CDR3 has 20 residues. Per the germline V gene, CDR1 is MNHNS and CDR2 is SASEGT. Here the CDR3 reads CASSESEQGTYSGGYNEQFF. For the CDR3, the DNA is TGTGCCAGCAGTGAAAGCGAGCAGGGGACATATAGCGGGGGATACAATGAGCAGTTCTTC.

The sample holds a few counts of this clone. This rearrangement joins TRBV11-2 to TRBJ2-7; D is unresolved. Trimming removed 2 bases from V and 0 bases from J, with 8 bases in between. Germline V gene lookup returns CDR1 SGHAT and CDR2 FQNNGV. The CDR3 loop spans 14 amino acids. CDR3: CASSLSASSYEQYF. In nucleotides, the CDR3 is TGTGCCAGCAGCTTATCTGCCAGCTCCTACGAGCAGTACTTC.

The gene calls are TRBV5-1 and TRBJ1-2; 8 nucleotides agree with TRBD1. The CDR3 is 15 residues long. The V and J ends lost 2 bases and 2 bases, in that order; junction bases with no gene match: 5. Germline V gene sequence: CDR1 SGHRS, CDR2 YFSETQ. CDR3 region: CASSLKGQANYGYTF. CDR3 in DNA: TGCGCCAGCAGCTTAAAGGGACAGGCCAACTATGGCTACACCTTC.

The chain couples TRBV5-1 to TRBJ2-7; 8 bases map to TRBD1. CDR3 size: 15 residues. CDR1 is SGHRS, CDR2 YFSETQ, per germline. V lost 4 bases to trimming and J lost 2 bases; unmatched junction nucleotides: 8. This CDR3 is CASSTTGTGPYEQYF. Here the CDR3 DNA reads TGCGCCAGCAGCACAACCGGGACAGGACCCTACGAGCAGTACTTC.

V usage is TRBV2 and J usage is TRBJ2-3; D might be TRBD2 (5 bases). Trimming took 7 bases from V and 2 from J, leaving 10 bases between them. Germline V gives CDR1 SNHLY, CDR2 FYNNEI. The CDR3 sequence is 13 residues long. DNA of the CDR3: TGTGCCAGCAAGGCGGACTTCACAGATACGCAGTATTTT. Its protein product is CASKADFTDTQYF.